This T cell receptor beta chain is drawn from a study of Ad26.COV2.S vaccination and SARS-CoV-2 variants. Study-wide context: This donor came from the COV1001 trial of Ad26.COV2.S. By the intramuscular route, Ad26.COV2.S was given once, or twice 56 days apart.

Treatment of the sample: about 20 received Ad26.COV2.S at low or high dose, single or two shots; five or six received placebo; per-sample allocation not given. The investigators took samples on day 63 after the first vaccine or placebo injection. Germline V gives CDR1 DFQATT, CDR2 SNEGSKA (reference sequence). This CDR3 spans 11 amino acids. The V gene lost 3 bases and the J gene lost 4 bases, with 6 bases spanning the gap. Assay used: immunoSEQ multiplex PCR; TCRdb lists only in-frame clones, some missing. Seen here are hundreds of thousands of clones, 92% observed once, and the top ten hold about 1.7%.

Source: peripheral blood, taken in a trial of Ad26.COV2.S vaccine versus placebo. This TCR derives from a person aged 18-65 years who received the Ad26.COV2.S COVID-19 vaccine or a placebo. The chain uses TRBV20-1 and TRBJ2-5; no clear D. CDR3 protein: CSASKGETQYF. CDR3 bases: TGCAGTGCTAGTAAAGGAGAGACCCAGTACTTC.